This record concerns one T cell receptor beta chain sequence. Method: immunoSEQ multiplex PCR; TCRdb's copy keeps in-frame clones and lacks some. The sample carries 150,000 to 200,000 clones, about 90% recorded once. The CDR3 runs 15 residues. Trimming stripped 3 bases from V and 4 bases from J, with 13 bases between. Germline values: CDR1 LNHDA, CDR2 SQIVND (reference sequence). The data derive from a study of T cell responses to AZD1222 COVID-19 vaccine. This rearrangement joins TRBV19 to TRBJ1-5; D not resolved. The input for sequencing was peripheral blood, taken 28 days after the second AZD1222 dose. The clonotype was recovered from an adult who received the AZD1222 COVID-19 vaccine. The chain's CDR3 is CASSIGGFGNQPQHF. The CDR3 nucleotides are TGTGCCAGTAGTATTGGCGGGTTCGGAAATCAGCCCCAGCATTTT.